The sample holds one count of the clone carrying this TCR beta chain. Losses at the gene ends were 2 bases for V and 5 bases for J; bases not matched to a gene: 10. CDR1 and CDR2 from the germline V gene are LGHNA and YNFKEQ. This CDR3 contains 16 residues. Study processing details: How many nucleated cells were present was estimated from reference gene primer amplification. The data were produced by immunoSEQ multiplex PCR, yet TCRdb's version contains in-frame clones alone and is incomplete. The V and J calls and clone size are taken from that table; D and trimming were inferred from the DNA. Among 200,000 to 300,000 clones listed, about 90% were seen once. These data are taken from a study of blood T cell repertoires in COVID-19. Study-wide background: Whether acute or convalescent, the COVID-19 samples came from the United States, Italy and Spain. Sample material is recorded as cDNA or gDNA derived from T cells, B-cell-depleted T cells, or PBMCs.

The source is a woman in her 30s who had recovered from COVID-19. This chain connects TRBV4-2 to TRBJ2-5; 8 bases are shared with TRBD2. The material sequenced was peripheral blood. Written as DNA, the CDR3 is TGTGCCAGCAGCCAATTTTCCGGGACTAGAGGCGAGACCCAGTACTTC. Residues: CASSQFSGTRGETQYF.